Listed below are T cell receptor beta chains from one sample, sequenced in a study of OX40 agonist ivuxolimab in advanced cancers. Profiled with immunoSEQ multiplex PCR; TCRdb holds only in-frame clones, not every one. Here the sample spans about 110,000 clones, just over 90% being singletons. The starting material was CD4+ or CD8+ T cells sorted from blood, obtained in a trial of the OX40 agonist ivuxolimab. The source of these receptors is an adult with an advanced solid tumor such as melanoma, head and neck, liver or kidney cancer. CDR3s include the opening cysteine and the closing phenylalanine or tryptophan. A D gene is named only where the DNA matches it firmly. Not every row has a clone size; where given, it reads once, few, many or a size class.

CDR3 DNA: TGTGCCAGCAGTGCCACTAGCGGGCAAGAGACCCAGTACTTC
CDR3 protein: CASSATSGQETQYF
clone size: few
J gene: TRBJ2-5
D gene: TRBD2
V gene: TRBV25-1

CDR3 DNA: TGTGCCAGCAGCCAGGGTGAAAAACTGTTTTTT
CDR3 protein: CASSQGEKLFF
clone size: -
J gene: TRBJ1-4
D gene: -
V gene: TRBV28

CDR3 DNA: TGTGCCAGCAGCGCAGGGGTGGCCCTTTATGGCTACACCTTC
CDR3 protein: CASSAGVALYGYTF
clone size: -
J gene: TRBJ1-2
D gene: -
V gene: TRBV9

CDR3 DNA: TGTGCCAGCAGCCCTAGACAGGCCCTGATGAATGGCTACACCTTC
CDR3 protein: CASSPRQALMNGYTF
clone size: -
J gene: TRBJ1-2
D gene: -
V gene: TRBV13

CDR3 DNA: TGCAGCGTGGCCCGTAGCCAGGAGACCCAGTACTTC
CDR3 protein: CSVARSQETQYF
clone size: -
J gene: TRBJ2-5
D gene: -
V gene: TRBV29-1

CDR3 DNA: TGTGCCAGCAGCTTAAGGGACAGGGGAGATACGCAGTATTTT
CDR3 protein: CASSLRDRGDTQYF
clone size: -
J gene: TRBJ2-3
D gene: TRBD1
V gene: TRBV7-3

CDR3 DNA: TGTGCCAGCAGCCTCTGGAGGGGGACCCCTAGCAATCAGCCCCAGCATTTT
CDR3 protein: CASSLWRGTPSNQPQHF
clone size: few
J gene: TRBJ1-5
D gene: -
V gene: TRBV28

CDR3 DNA: TGTGCCAGTAGCCCCGAGGGACTAGCGGGGGGAGGCATAGCTTACAATGAGCAGTTCTTC
CDR3 protein: CASSPEGLAGGGIAYNEQFF
clone size: -
J gene: TRBJ2-1
D gene: TRBD2
V gene: TRBV19

CDR3 DNA: TGTGCCAGCAGCTTTGAGAAAGGGGGCGCGGGGAACACTGAAGCTTTCTTT
CDR3 protein: CASSFEKGGAGNTEAFF
clone size: -
J gene: TRBJ1-1
D gene: TRBD1
V gene: TRBV5-6

CDR3 DNA: TGTGCCAGCTTGGGACAGGGGAATGGCTACACCTTC
CDR3 protein: CASLGQGNGYTF
clone size: -
J gene: TRBJ1-2
D gene: TRBD1
V gene: TRBV6-5

CDR3 DNA: TGTGCCAGCAGCCAGGGAGCGGGGGGGAGCACAGATACGCAGTATTTT
CDR3 protein: CASSQGAGGSTDTQYF
clone size: -
J gene: TRBJ2-3
D gene: TRBD2
V gene: TRBV28